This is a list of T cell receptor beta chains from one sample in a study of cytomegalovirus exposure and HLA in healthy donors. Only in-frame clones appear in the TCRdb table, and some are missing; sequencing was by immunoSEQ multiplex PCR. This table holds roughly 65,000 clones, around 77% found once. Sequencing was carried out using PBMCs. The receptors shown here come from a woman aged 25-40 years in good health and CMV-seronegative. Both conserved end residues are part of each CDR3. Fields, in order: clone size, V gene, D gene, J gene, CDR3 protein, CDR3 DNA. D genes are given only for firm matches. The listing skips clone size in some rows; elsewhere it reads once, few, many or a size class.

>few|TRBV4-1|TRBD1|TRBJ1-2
CASSHPVQGTYGYTF
TGCGCCAGCAGCCACCCAGTACAGGGGACCTATGGCTACACCTTC
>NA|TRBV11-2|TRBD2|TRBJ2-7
CASSNLAGGWYEQYF
TGTGCCAGCAGCAACCTAGCGGGGGGCTGGTACGAGCAGTACTTC
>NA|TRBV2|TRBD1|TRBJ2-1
CASTRDRGSHNEQFF
TGTGCCAGCACCCGGGACAGGGGGTCCCACAATGAGCAGTTCTTC
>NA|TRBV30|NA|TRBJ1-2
CAWSFEGNYGYTF
TGTGCCTGGAGTTTCGAGGGAAACTATGGCTACACCTTC
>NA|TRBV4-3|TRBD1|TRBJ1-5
CASSRDRGEAQHF
TGCGCCAGCAGCCGGGACAGGGGAGAGGCCCAGCATTTT
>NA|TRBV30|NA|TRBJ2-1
CAWSVGGGEQFF
TGTGCCTGGAGTGTAGGCGGGGGCGAGCAGTTCTTC
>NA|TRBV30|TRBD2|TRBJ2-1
CASSYTGAGSYEQFF
TGTGCCTCCTCCTACACCGGAGCGGGAAGCTATGAGCAGTTCTTC
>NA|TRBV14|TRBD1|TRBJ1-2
CASSRGQGAFNYGYTF
TGTGCCAGCAGCCGCGGACAGGGGGCCTTTAACTATGGCTACACCTTC
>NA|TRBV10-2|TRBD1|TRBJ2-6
CASRGQGPSGANVLTF
TGCGCCAGCAGAGGACAGGGTCCCTCTGGGGCCAACGTCCTGACTTTC
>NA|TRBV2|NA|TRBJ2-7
CASSDPRTGIYEQYF
TGTGCCAGCAGTGACCCCAGGACGGGGATCTACGAGCAGTACTTC
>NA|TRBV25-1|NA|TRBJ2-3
CASTPSSGTDTQYF
TGTGCCAGCACCCCGTCTAGCGGCACAGATACGCAGTATTTT
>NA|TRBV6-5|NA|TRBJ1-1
CASSYFSAGEAFF
TGTGCCAGCAGTTACTTCAGTGCGGGTGAAGCTTTCTTT
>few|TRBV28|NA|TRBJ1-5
CASSFRILSNQPQHF
TGTGCCAGCAGTTTCCGTATCCTGAGCAATCAGCCCCAGCATTTT
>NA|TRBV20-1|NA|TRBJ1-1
CSASGDREAFF
TGCAGTGCTAGCGGCGACAGAGAAGCTTTCTTT
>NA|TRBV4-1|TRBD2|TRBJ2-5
CASSQLVAGGQETQYF
TGCGCCAGCAGCCAGCTCGTAGCGGGGGGACAGGAGACCCAGTACTTC